This T cell receptor (beta chain) came from a study of blood T cell repertoires in COVID-19. Study background: Sites across the United States, Italy and Spain contributed samples from acute and convalescent COVID-19. Nucleic acid was either cDNA or gDNA, and it came from T cells, B-cell-depleted T cells, or PBMCs.

This clone was seen a single time. The CDR3 extends over 16 amino acids. Germline V gene lookup returns CDR1 SGHRS and CDR2 YFSETQ. Trimming pared 2 bases from V and 2 bases from J, leaving 16 bases between. In the original processing: Amplifying reference gene primers gave estimates of nucleated cell counts. Repertoires were generated with immunoSEQ multiplex PCR, while TCRdb's copy carries only in-frame clones and drops some. D and trimming were read from the DNA, whereas the V and J calls and clone size are those reported in that table. Of around 120,000 clones listed, more than 60% are singletons.

This sequence originates from a man between 65 and 79 years old with acute or convalescent COVID-19. Sequencing input: peripheral blood. V and J are TRBV5-1 and TRBJ2-5; D perhaps matches TRBD1 (5 bases). CDR3 in amino acids: CASSFSTRVEQETQYF. The CDR3 region has the DNA TGCGCCAGCAGCTTTTCTACCAGGGTAGAGCAAGAGACCCAGTACTTC. The complete variable domain, with remaining parts taken from reference TRBV5-1 and TRBJ2-5, reads KAGVTQTPRYLIKTRGQQVTLSCSPISGHRSVSWYQQTPGQGLQFLFEYFSETQRNKGNFPGRFSGRQFSNSRSEMNVSTLELGDSALYLCASSFSTRVEQETQYFGPGTRLLVL.